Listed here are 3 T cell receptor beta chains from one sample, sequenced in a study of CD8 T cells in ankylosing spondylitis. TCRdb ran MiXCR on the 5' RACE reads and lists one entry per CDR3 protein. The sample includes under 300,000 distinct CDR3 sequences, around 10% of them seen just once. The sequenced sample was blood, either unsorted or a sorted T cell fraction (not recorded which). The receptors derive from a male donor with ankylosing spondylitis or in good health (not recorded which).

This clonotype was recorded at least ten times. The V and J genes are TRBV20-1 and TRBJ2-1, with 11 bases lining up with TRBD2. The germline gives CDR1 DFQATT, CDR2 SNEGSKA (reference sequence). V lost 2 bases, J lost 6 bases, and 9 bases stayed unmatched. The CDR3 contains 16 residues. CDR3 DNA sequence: TGCAGTGCTAGACCCTTTCTAGCGGGGGGTGGCAATGAGCAGTTCTTC. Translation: CSARPFLAGGGNEQFF.

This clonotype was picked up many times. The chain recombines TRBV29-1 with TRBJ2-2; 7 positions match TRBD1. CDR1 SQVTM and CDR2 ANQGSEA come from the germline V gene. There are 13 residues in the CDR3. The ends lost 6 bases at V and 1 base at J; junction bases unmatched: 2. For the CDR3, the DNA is TGCAGCGTACGGGACAGGAACACCGGGGAGCTGTTTTTT. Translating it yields CSVRDRNTGELFF.

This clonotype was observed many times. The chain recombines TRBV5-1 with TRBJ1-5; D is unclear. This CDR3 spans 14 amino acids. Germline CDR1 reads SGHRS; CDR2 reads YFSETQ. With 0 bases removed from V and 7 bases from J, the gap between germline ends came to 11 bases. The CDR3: CASSLEGGRQPQHF. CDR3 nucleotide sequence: TGCGCCAGCAGCTTGGAAGGCGGCCGGCAGCCCCAGCATTTT.